The source of this TCR beta chain is a study of blood T cell repertoires in COVID-19. In the study overall: Samples representing acute and convalescent COVID-19 were sourced from the United States, Italy and Spain.

Individuals drawn from around 25 US areas were roughly 18 to 95 years old. Clones were read by immunoSEQ multiplex PCR, and TCRdb kept only the in-frame ones, dropping some. This table has fewer than 250,000 clones, around 86% appearing once. This clone was seen a single time. CDR3 length equals 17 residues. Germline V CDR1 and CDR2: SGDLS, YYNGEE. The V and J ends lost 3 bases and 1 base respectively, with 16 bases between them. The sequenced material came from PBMCs or T cells enriched from blood (not recorded which). The source is a woman aged 40 to 50 with acute COVID-19. J is TRBJ2-2 and V is TRBV9, with TRBD2 as a possible D gene (6 bases). CDR3 nucleotides: TGTGCCAGCAGCGGAGCCCGGGGCGGGGTGAACACCGGGGAGCTGTTTTTT. Amino acids: CASSGARGGVNTGELFF.